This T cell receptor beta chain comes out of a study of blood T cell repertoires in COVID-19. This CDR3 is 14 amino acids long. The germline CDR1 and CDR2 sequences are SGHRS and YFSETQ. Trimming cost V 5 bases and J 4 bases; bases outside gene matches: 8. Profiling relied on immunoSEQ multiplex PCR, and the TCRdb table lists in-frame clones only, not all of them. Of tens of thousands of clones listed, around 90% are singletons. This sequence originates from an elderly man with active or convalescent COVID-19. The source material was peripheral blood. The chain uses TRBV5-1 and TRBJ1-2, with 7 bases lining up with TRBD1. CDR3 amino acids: CASRPDDRAYGYTF. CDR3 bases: TGCGCCAGCAGACCGGACGACAGGGCCTATGGCTACACCTTC. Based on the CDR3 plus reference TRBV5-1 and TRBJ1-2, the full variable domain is KAGVTQTPRYLIKTRGQQVTLSCSPISGHRSVSWYQQTPGQGLQFLFEYFSETQRNKGNFPGRFSGRQFSNSRSEMNVSTLELGDSALYLCASRPDDRAYGYTFGSGTRLTVV.